This passage covers 25 T cell receptor beta chains from one sample sequenced in a study of technical replicates of blood from several donors (dated by TCRdb to 2015 to 2018). Receptor amplification or capture employed the immunoSEQ multiplex PCR assay. The clones in this table, taken by TCRdb from immuneACCESS, are in-frame only. Not every clone is retained; where verified, under half of the shortfall comes from an unresolved V gene, and the cause of the rest is unknown. The sample table contains approximately 75,000 clones; only one count was recorded for around 97% of them. The top ten clones comprise around 0.18% of the sample. Sequencing used T cells isolated from PBMCs. The receptor source for this set is a human donor in good health.

The V and J genes are TRBV4-1 and TRBJ2-2; the D is unclear. The CDR3 runs to 13 residues. The germline CDR1 and CDR2 sequences are MGHRA and YSYEKL. Trimming pared 4 bases from V and 4 bases from J, leaving 7 bases between. The CDR3 region has the DNA TGCGCCAGCAGCCCCTCCGGCACCGGGGAGCTGTTTTTT. As protein: CASSPSGTGELFF.

The rearrangement links TRBV13 to TRBJ2-3, with TRBD2 identical over 12 bases. This CDR3 has 16 residues. Germline values: CDR1 PRHDT, CDR2 FYEKMQ (reference sequence). V shed 5 bases and J 7 bases; nucleotides not matched to a gene: 10. The CDR3 nucleotides are TGTGCCAGCAGCGGTACTCTAGCGGGGGGGCCCTATACGCAGTATTTT. Translating gives CASSGTLAGGPYTQYF.

This clone was detected only once. V and J are TRBV28 and TRBJ1-1, with unresolved D. Germline V gene data show CDR1 as MDHEN and CDR2 as SYDVKM. The CDR3 is made up of 12 amino acids. The V end was cut by 7 bases, the J end by 7 bases, with 13 bases between. The CDR3 region is CASTSAGYEAFF. The CDR3 DNA reads as TGTGCCAGCACCTCGGCGGGATATGAAGCTTTCTTT. Based on the CDR3 plus reference TRBV28 and TRBJ1-1, the full variable domain is DVKVTQSSRYLVKRTGEKVFLECVQDMDHENMFWYRQDPGLGLRLIYFSYDVKMKEKGDIPEGYSVSREKKERFSLILESASTNQTSMYLCASTSAGYEAFFGQGTRLTVV.

The rearrangement links TRBV5-6 to TRBJ1-2, with D tentatively TRBD1 (6 bases). V was shortened by 5 bases and J by 7 bases, with 15 bases between the two germline ends. The germline V gene encodes CDR1 SGHDT and CDR2 YYEEEE. The CDR3 has 13 residues. The CDR3 DNA is TGTGCCAGCAGTCTTGACAGGTTTAGTGGCTACACCTTC. This gives the protein CASSLDRFSGYTF.

This clone showed up just once. The chain employs TRBV12-5 and TRBJ2-1; 9 bases match TRBD2. V was pared by 9 bases and J by 5 bases, with 5 bases of the junction left unmatched. Germline V lookup: CDR1 LGHNT, CDR2 FRNRAP. The length of the CDR3 is 13 residues. CDR3 loop: CASWTSVDNEQFF. The CDR3 nucleotides read TGTGCTAGCTGGACTAGCGTAGACAATGAGCAGTTCTTC.

The chain combines TRBV28 with TRBJ2-2, with D maybe TRBD2 (6 bases). Germline V gene sequence: CDR1 MDHEN, CDR2 SYDVKM. The V gene lost 5 bases and the J gene lost 5 bases, with 18 bases spanning the gap. This CDR3 spans 16 amino acids. The CDR3 loop reads CASSPPSSGLTGELFF. The CDR3 DNA sequence: TGTGCCAGCAGTCCCCCATCCTCGGGACTTACCGGGGAGCTGTTTTTT.

The chain uses TRBV15 and TRBJ2-3, with 9 bases lining up with TRBD2. This CDR3 has 18 amino acids. The germline CDR1 and CDR2 sequences are LNHNV and YYDKDF (reference sequence). Germline trimming cut 1 base from V and 5 bases from J; bases unmatched to any gene: 13. The chain's CDR3 is CATSRGRLVAGAEDTQYF. DNA for the CDR3: TGTGCCACCAGCAGAGGACGCCTGGTAGCGGGGGCGGAAGATACGCAGTATTTT.

The gene calls are TRBV5-1 and TRBJ2-7, with 9 nucleotides matching TRBD1. The CDR3 has 16 residues. The V gene's germline CDR1 is SGHRS and CDR2 YFSETQ. The junction had 9 bases not matched to a gene; V was cut back by 3 bases and J by 2 bases. The CDR3 nucleotides are TGCGCCAGCAGCTCGCTCCGGGACAGGGCAACCTACGAGCAGTACTTC. It is translated as CASSSLRDRATYEQYF.

V gene TRBV7-9 combines with J gene TRBJ2-2, with 13 bases identical to TRBD2. The V and J ends lost 6 bases and 0 bases, in that order; junction bases with no gene match: 1. The CDR3 spans 16 residues. Germline-derived CDR1 and CDR2 are SEHNR and FQNEAQ (reference sequence). CDR3 coding DNA: TGTGCCAGCAGGGGACTAGCGGGGCCGAACACCGGGGAGCTGTTTTTT. This codes for CASRGLAGPNTGELFF. Full variable domain (outside the CDR3, taken from reference TRBV7-9 and TRBJ2-2): DTGVSQNPRHKITKRGQNVTFRCDPISEHNRLYWYRQTLGQGPEFLTYFQNEAQLEKSRLLSDRFSAERPKGSFSTLEIQRTEQGDSAMYLCASRGLAGPNTGELFFGEGSRLTVL.

This clone was observed a single time. The chain is built from TRBV11-3 and TRBJ2-2; D is possibly TRBD2 (5 bases). Germline V lookup: CDR1 SGHNT, CDR2 YENEEA. V was cut by 3 bases and J by 7 bases, with 12 bases left in between. The CDR3 runs 14 residues. CDR3 sequence: CASSLFGDGGELFF. The CDR3 DNA reads as TGTGCCAGCAGCTTGTTCGGGGATGGCGGGGAGCTGTTTTTT. The whole variable domain, remainder taken from reference TRBV11-3 and TRBJ2-2, is EAGVVQSPRYKIIEKKQPVAFWCNPISGHNTLYWYLQNLGQGPELLIRYENEEAVDDSQLPKDRFSAERLKGVDSTLKIQPAELGDSAVYLCASSLFGDGGELFFGEGSRLTVL.

CDR3 amino acids: CASSYYQVMAEEKLFF. The CDR3 coding sequence is TGTGCCAGCAGTTACTACCAGGTCATGGCAGAGGAAAAACTGTTTTTT. The V gene is TRBV6-6, the J gene TRBJ1-4, with D uncertain. The CDR3 extends over 16 amino acids. Germline CDR1 reads MNHNY; CDR2 reads SVGAGI (reference sequence). The ends were cut back, 1 base at V and 8 bases at J, with 17 bases in the middle.

The V and J genes are TRBV7-2 and TRBJ2-7; weak D call: TRBD2 (6 bases). Trimming stripped 7 bases from V and 0 bases from J, with 13 bases between. The germline CDR1 and CDR2 sequences are SGHTA and FQGNSA. The CDR3 spans 14 residues. CDR3 residues: CASIGTFPSYEQYF. CDR3 sequence (DNA): TGTGCCAGCATCGGGACTTTTCCCTCCTACGAGCAGTACTTC.

This clone showed up just once. V and J are TRBV5-4 and TRBJ2-1; TRBD2 matches 16 bases. V lost 3 bases and J lost 7; bases outside the gene matches: 4. CDR3 length: 16 residues. Germline V gene lookup returns CDR1 SGHNT and CDR2 YYREEE (reference sequence). CDR3 region: CASSWGLAGGANEQFF. CDR3 nucleotides: TGTGCCAGCAGCTGGGGACTAGCGGGAGGGGCAAATGAGCAGTTCTTC.

This CDR3 is CASSQPTISKGSYEQYF. The CDR3 region has the DNA TGCGCCAGCAGCCAACCGACCATTAGCAAAGGCTCCTACGAGCAGTACTTC. The V call is TRBV4-1, the J call TRBJ2-7; no clear D. Germline V lookup: CDR1 MGHRA, CDR2 YSYEKL. The CDR3 contains 17 residues. The ends were cut back, 2 bases at V and 0 bases at J, with 17 bases in the middle.

This chain connects TRBV6-5 to TRBJ2-2; D gene unclear. This CDR3 is 15 amino acids long. The V gene's germline CDR1 is MNHEY and CDR2 SVGAGI. Trimming took 2 bases from V and 4 from J, leaving 11 bases between them. The CDR3 coding sequence is TGTGCCAGCAGTTACGTTACCCCAGGCACCGGGGAGCTGTTTTTT. Translated: CASSYVTPGTGELFF.

The chain combines TRBV14 with TRBJ1-2, with a tentative D call TRBD1 (6 bases). Trimming took 0 bases from V and 4 from J, leaving 12 bases between them. Germline V lookup: CDR1 SGHDN, CDR2 FVKESK. The CDR3 is 15 amino acids. The CDR3 spells CASSQDRGSPYGYTF. CDR3 nucleotides: TGTGCCAGCAGCCAAGACAGGGGAAGCCCCTATGGCTACACCTTC.

The chain uses TRBV6-1 and TRBJ1-1; possibly TRBD1 for D (6 bases). The V end lost 4 bases, the J end lost 5 bases, and 8 bases lay between the germline ends. Germline V gives CDR1 MNHNS, CDR2 SASEGT. The CDR3 extends over 12 amino acids. The CDR3 DNA is TGTGCCAGCAGTGTAGGGGGAACTGAAGCTTTCTTT. Residues: CASSVGGTEAFF.

This sequence joins TRBV7-6 and TRBJ2-5; D not certain. The CDR3 extends over 13 amino acids. Germline V gene sequence: CDR1 SGHVS, CDR2 FNYEAQ. The V end lost 2 bases, the J end lost 0 bases, and 4 bases lay between the germline ends. CDR3 amino acids: CASSLQYQETQYF. CDR3 DNA: TGTGCCAGCAGCTTACAGTACCAAGAGACCCAGTACTTC.

The V call is TRBV5-1, the J call TRBJ1-4; D is unclear. Germline loops: CDR1 SGHRS, CDR2 YFSETQ. Trimming took 3 bases from V and 6 from J, leaving 12 bases between them. The CDR3 extends over 14 amino acids. The CDR3 region is CASSSGSSYEKLFF. The CDR3 DNA follows: TGCGCCAGCAGCTCCGGGTCATCCTATGAAAAACTGTTTTTT. Full variable domain (missing parts from reference TRBV5-1 and TRBJ1-4): KAGVTQTPRYLIKTRGQQVTLSCSPISGHRSVSWYQQTPGQGLQFLFEYFSETQRNKGNFPGRFSGRQFSNSRSEMNVSTLELGDSALYLCASSSGSSYEKLFFGSGTQLSVL.

The J gene is TRBJ2-1, the V gene TRBV5-1; 15 bases are shared with TRBD2. Germline CDR1 and CDR2: SGHRS and YFSETQ. CDR3 length: 18 amino acids. V trimming: 4 bases; J trimming: 3 bases; junction bases outside the gene matches: 8. Written as DNA, the CDR3 is TGCGCCAGCAGCCCTCCCAGGACTAGCGGGGGGGTCTACAATGAGCAGTTCTTC. Translating gives CASSPPRTSGGVYNEQFF. The variable domain in full, completed from reference TRBV5-1 and TRBJ2-1, reads KAGVTQTPRYLIKTRGQQVTLSCSPISGHRSVSWYQQTPGQGLQFLFEYFSETQRNKGNFPGRFSGRQFSNSRSEMNVSTLELGDSALYLCASSPPRTSGGVYNEQFFGPGTRLTVL.

This chain uses TRBV6-6 with TRBJ2-1; 8 nucleotides align to TRBD2. CDR3 length: 16 residues. CDR1 and CDR2 (germline): MNHNY, SVGAGI (reference sequence). J gave up 3 bases and V 1 base, and 5 bases lay outside the gene matches. The CDR3 sequence: CASSYWQAGDYNEQFF. CDR3 in DNA: TGTGCCAGCAGTTACTGGCAAGCGGGAGACTACAATGAGCAGTTCTTC.

This clone was seen a single time. The V and J genes are TRBV5-1 and TRBJ2-3; TRBD1 is a possible D gene (6 bases). The CDR3 extends over 15 amino acids. V lost 2 bases and J lost 5, with 15 bases in between. The germline V gene encodes CDR1 SGHRS and CDR2 YFSETQ. The chain's CDR3 is CASSLAPGQLDTQYF. In DNA form, the CDR3 reads TGCGCCAGCAGCTTAGCCCCTGGACAGTTAGATACGCAGTATTTT.

Here the CDR3 reads CASSEATGYGYTF. CDR3 in DNA: TGTGCCAGCAGTGAAGCCACGGGATATGGCTACACCTTC. V is TRBV6-1 and J is TRBJ1-2; D unresolved. The CDR3 has 13 residues. Trimming left V 0 bases short and J 5 bases short, with 7 bases between. From germline, CDR1 is MNHNS and CDR2 SASEGT.

The CDR3, as DNA: TGTGCCAGCTCACCACCGAGGGACAGGGGTGATGAAAAACTGTTTTTT. Its protein product is CASSPPRDRGDEKLFF. This chain joins TRBV18 and TRBJ1-4; 10 positions agree with TRBD1. The CDR3 contains 16 residues. The germline V gene has CDR1 KGHSH and CDR2 LQKENI. Unmatched junction bases numbered 4, after V lost 0 bases and J lost 6 bases.

DNA for the CDR3: TGTGCCAGCAGTTTCGCCCAGGGAAACACCATATATTTT. It codes for CASSFAQGNTIYF. J is TRBJ1-3 and V is TRBV27; D unresolved. The V end was cut by 3 bases, the J end by 4 bases, with 7 bases between. CDR1 and CDR2 (germline): MNHEY, SMNVEV (reference sequence). CDR3 length equals 13 residues.